One and the same sample provided the 15 T cell receptor beta chains below, sequenced in a study of cytomegalovirus exposure and HLA in healthy donors (dated by TCRdb to 2016 to 2017). The library relied on the immunoSEQ multiplex PCR assay. In TCRdb, the immuneACCESS table is reduced to in-frame sequences with V and J assigned. These tables do not hold every clone; where another copy was compared, an unresolved V gene accounts for under half, and the others remain unexplained. The sample contains under 75,000 clones, roughly 94% of them found a single time. The ten largest make up 7% of the sample. The sample taken for sequencing was PBMCs. These TCRs come from a woman aged 18-35 years in good health and CMV-seropositive.

The DNA of the CDR3 is TGTGCCAGCAGCTTAGGCGTGGACATCCTTGAGACCCAGTACTTC. Translation: CASSLGVDILETQYF. The rearrangement uses TRBV11-3 and TRBJ2-5; tentatively, D is TRBD1 (5 bases). V dropped 1 base and J dropped 5 bases, with 14 bases sitting between them. The CDR3 runs to 15 residues. Germline loops: CDR1 SGHNT, CDR2 YENEEA.

This clone appeared a single time. The chain joins TRBV28 to TRBJ1-2; D remains ambiguous. The CDR3 extends over 16 amino acids. Germline CDR1 reads MDHEN; CDR2 reads SYDVKM. Between the trimmed V and J ends, which lost 5 bases and 3 bases, there was a span of 19 bases. The CDR3 loop reads CASSQPQRGRYYGYTF. CDR3 sequence (DNA): TGTGCCAGCAGTCAACCCCAACGTGGGAGATACTATGGCTACACCTTC.

V gene TRBV4-1 combines with J gene TRBJ2-7; possible D gene TRBD1, 5 bases. Germline values: CDR1 MGHRA, CDR2 YSYEKL. Trimming cost V 1 base and J 2 bases, with 12 bases left between them. CDR3 length equals 15 residues. The CDR3 sequence: CASSQVLGVTYEQYF. CDR3 bases: TGCGCCAGCAGCCAAGTCCTAGGGGTTACCTACGAGCAGTACTTC.

This rearrangement joins TRBV15 to TRBJ2-7; D gene unclear. The germline CDR1 and CDR2 sequences are LNHNV and YYDKDF (reference sequence). The CDR3 is 16 amino acids. Trimming stripped 1 base from V and 0 bases from J, with 13 bases between. The DNA for the CDR3 is TGTGCCACCAGCAGAGCACTGGTCTTTCGCTCCTACGAGCAGTACTTC. It translates to CATSRALVFRSYEQYF.

This clone was found a few times. The chain has TRBV6-1 and TRBJ1-1; the D is unclear. V lost 5 bases and J lost 5, with 9 bases in between. Germline-derived CDR1 and CDR2 are MNHNS and SASEGT. The CDR3 covers 12 residues. The CDR3 loop reads CASSPGWTEAFF. DNA of the CDR3: TGTGCCAGCAGTCCCGGTTGGACTGAAGCTTTCTTT.

This chain links TRBV10-3 with TRBJ2-5; 10 bases line up with TRBD2. The ends lost 6 bases at V and 1 base at J; junction bases unmatched: 8. This CDR3 region has 16 residues. From germline, CDR1 is ENHRY and CDR2 SYGVKD. CDR3 residues: CAISRLAGATQETQYF. In DNA form, the CDR3 reads TGTGCCATCAGCCGGCTAGCGGGAGCAACCCAAGAGACCCAGTACTTC.

This chain joins TRBV10-3 and TRBJ2-1; 8 bases map to TRBD2. The CDR3 consists of 14 residues. Germline values: CDR1 ENHRY, CDR2 SYGVKD. The V segment lost 6 bases and the J segment 5 bases; nucleotides outside the gene matches: 6. DNA for the CDR3: TGTGCCATCAGATCGACTAGCGATAACAATGAGCAGTTCTTC. Protein: CAIRSTSDNNEQFF.

The genes are TRBV9 and TRBJ2-2; D may be TRBD1 (5 bases). Germline CDR1 is SGDLS and CDR2 is YYNGEE. The CDR3 runs 15 residues. Trimming pared 0 bases from V and 7 bases from J, leaving 13 bases between. The DNA of the CDR3 is TGTGCCAGCAGCGTAGCGGACACTCTAAGCGGGGAGCTGTTTTTT. Translating gives CASSVADTLSGELFF. Supplemented by reference TRBV9 and TRBJ2-2, the full variable domain reads DSGVTQTPKHLITATGQRVTLRCSPRSGDLSVYWYQQSLDQGLQFLIQYYNGEERAKGNILERFSAQQFPDLHSELNLSSLELGDSALYFCASSVADTLSGELFFGEGSRLTVL.

The gene calls are TRBV9 and TRBJ2-2; TRBD2 matches at 7 bases. The germline V gene has CDR1 SGDLS and CDR2 YYNGEE. V gave up 4 bases and J gave up 7 bases; unmatched junction bases: 4. CDR3 length: 13 residues. The CDR3 protein is CASSPWGGGELFF. CDR3 DNA sequence: TGTGCCAGCAGCCCCTGGGGGGGCGGGGAGCTGTTTTTT.

The V and J genes are TRBV7-2 and TRBJ1-2; 7 bases agree with TRBD1. V shed 5 bases and J 4 bases; nucleotides not matched to a gene: 10. Germline lookup yields CDR1 SGHTA and CDR2 FQGNSA. CDR3 size: 15 residues. CDR3: CASSRPTGFSYGYTF. The CDR3 region has the DNA TGTGCCAGCAGCCGCCCGACAGGGTTTAGCTATGGCTACACCTTC.

The chain couples TRBV2 to TRBJ2-1; perhaps TRBD2 as D (5 bases). Trimming removed 4 bases at V and 0 bases at J, with 13 bases between. The CDR3 runs 16 residues. The germline gives CDR1 SNHLY, CDR2 FYNNEI. CDR3 amino acids: CASSGKPGSSYNEQFF. Here the CDR3 DNA reads TGTGCCAGCAGTGGTAAGCCGGGGAGCTCCTACAATGAGCAGTTCTTC.

The chain joins TRBV27 to TRBJ2-1; TRBD2 agrees at 10 bases. Germline values: CDR1 MNHEY, CDR2 SMNVEV (reference sequence). CDR3 length equals 15 residues. V trimming: 2 bases; J trimming: 7 bases; junction bases outside the gene matches: 5. The CDR3 coding sequence is TGTGCCAGCAGTTTAAAAGCGGGAGGGATTAATGAGCAGTTCTTC. Translated: CASSLKAGGINEQFF.

This clone came up once. This chain connects TRBV2 to TRBJ1-1; the D gene is possibly TRBD1 (6 bases). CDR3 size: 16 residues. CDR1 and CDR2 (germline): SNHLY, FYNNEI. Trimming took off 5 bases at V and 0 bases at J, with 16 bases between the two ends. The CDR3 is CASSLDVRTVNTEAFF. As DNA, the CDR3 is TGTGCCAGCAGTCTCGATGTACGGACAGTGAACACTGAAGCTTTCTTT. Supplemented by reference TRBV2 and TRBJ1-1, the full variable domain reads EPEVTQTPSHQVTQMGQEVILRCVPISNHLYFYWYRQILGQKVEFLVSFYNNEISEKSEIFDDQFSVERPDGSNFTLKIRSTKLEDSAMYFCASSLDVRTVNTEAFFGQGTRLTVV.

CDR3 bases: TGTGCCAGTAGTGCCCGACCGAGGAGCTCTGGAAACACCATATATTTT. Protein: CASSARPRSSGNTIYF. The chain carries TRBV19 and TRBJ1-3; D is uncertain. CDR1 LNHDA and CDR2 SQIVND come from the germline V gene (reference sequence). Trimming pared 5 bases from V and 0 bases from J, leaving 14 bases between. CDR3 length: 16 residues.

This clone was seen just once. V is TRBV5-1 and J is TRBJ2-7, with D perhaps TRBD1 (5 bases). Germline V gene sequence: CDR1 SGHRS, CDR2 YFSETQ. V dropped 4 bases and J dropped 0 bases, with 8 bases sitting between them. The CDR3 extends over 13 amino acids. CDR3 bases: TGCGCCAGCAGCGGGGCTCCCTCCTACGAGCAGTACTTC. Translated, it gives CASSGAPSYEQYF.